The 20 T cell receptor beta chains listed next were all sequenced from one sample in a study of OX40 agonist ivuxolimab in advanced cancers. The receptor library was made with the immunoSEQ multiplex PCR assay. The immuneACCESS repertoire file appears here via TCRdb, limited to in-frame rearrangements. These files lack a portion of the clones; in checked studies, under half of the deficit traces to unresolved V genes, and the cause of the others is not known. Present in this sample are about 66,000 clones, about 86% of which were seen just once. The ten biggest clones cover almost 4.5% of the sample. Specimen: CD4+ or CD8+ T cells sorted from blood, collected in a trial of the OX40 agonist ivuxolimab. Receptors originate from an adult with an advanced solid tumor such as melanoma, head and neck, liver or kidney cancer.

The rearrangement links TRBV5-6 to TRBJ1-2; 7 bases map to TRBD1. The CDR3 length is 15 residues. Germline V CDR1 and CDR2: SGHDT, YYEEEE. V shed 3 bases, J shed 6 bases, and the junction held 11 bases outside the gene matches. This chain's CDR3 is CASSSPGQWADGYTF. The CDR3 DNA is TGTGCCAGCAGCTCCCCGGGACAGTGGGCTGATGGCTACACCTTC.

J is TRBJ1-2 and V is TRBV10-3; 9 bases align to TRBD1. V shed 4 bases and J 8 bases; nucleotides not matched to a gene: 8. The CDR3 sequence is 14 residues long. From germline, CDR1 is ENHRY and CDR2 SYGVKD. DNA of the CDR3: TGTGCCATCAGTGGGGCCGGGACAGGGACGGGCTACACCTTC. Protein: CAISGAGTGTGYTF.

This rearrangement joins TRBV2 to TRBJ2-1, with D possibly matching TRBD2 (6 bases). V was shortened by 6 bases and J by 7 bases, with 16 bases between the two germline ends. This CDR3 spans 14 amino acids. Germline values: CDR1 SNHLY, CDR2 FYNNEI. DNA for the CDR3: TGTGCCAGCAGGAGTTCCGGGGGTTGGAATGAGCAGTTCTTC. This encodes CASRSSGGWNEQFF.

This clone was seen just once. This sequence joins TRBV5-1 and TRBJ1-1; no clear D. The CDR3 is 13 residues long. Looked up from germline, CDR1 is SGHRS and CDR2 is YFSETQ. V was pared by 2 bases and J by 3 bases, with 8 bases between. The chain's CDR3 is CASSLDGHTEAFF. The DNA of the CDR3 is TGCGCCAGCAGCTTAGACGGCCACACTGAAGCTTTCTTT.

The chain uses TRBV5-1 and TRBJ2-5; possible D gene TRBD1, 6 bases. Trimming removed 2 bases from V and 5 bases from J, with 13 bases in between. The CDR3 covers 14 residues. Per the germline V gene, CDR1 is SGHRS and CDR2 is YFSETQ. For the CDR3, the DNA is TGCGCCAGCAGCTTCGGACAGCTGCGGGAGACCCAGTACTTC. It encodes CASSFGQLRETQYF.

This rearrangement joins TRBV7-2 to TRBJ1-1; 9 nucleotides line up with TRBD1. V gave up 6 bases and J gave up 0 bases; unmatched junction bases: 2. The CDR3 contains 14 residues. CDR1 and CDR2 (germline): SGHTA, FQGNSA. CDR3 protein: CASRGQGMNTEAFF. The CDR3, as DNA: TGTGCCAGCAGGGGACAGGGAATGAACACTGAAGCTTTCTTT.

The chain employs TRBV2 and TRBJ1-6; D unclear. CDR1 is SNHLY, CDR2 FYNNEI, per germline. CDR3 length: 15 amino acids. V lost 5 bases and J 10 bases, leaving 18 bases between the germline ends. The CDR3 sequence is CASSKDGVPRSPLHF. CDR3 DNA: TGTGCCAGCAGTAAGGACGGAGTTCCTCGATCACCCCTCCACTTT.

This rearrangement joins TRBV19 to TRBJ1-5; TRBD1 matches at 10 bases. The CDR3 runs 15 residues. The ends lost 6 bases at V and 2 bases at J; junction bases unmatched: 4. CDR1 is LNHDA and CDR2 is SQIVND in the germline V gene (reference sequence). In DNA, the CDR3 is TGTGCCAGTAGAACCGGGACAGGGGGCAATCAGCCCCAGCATTTT. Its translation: CASRTGTGGNQPQHF. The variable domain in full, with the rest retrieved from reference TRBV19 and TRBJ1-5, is DGGITQSPKYLFRKEGQNVTLSCEQNLNHDAMYWYRQDPGQGLRLIYYSQIVNDFQKGDIAEGYSVSREKKESFPLTVTSAQKNPTAFYLCASRTGTGGNQPQHFGDGTRLSIL.

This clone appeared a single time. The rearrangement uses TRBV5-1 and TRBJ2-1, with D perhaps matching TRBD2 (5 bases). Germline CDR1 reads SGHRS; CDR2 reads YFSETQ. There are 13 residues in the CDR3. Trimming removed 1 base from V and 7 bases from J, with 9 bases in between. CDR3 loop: CASSLTSGNEQFF. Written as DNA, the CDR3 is TGCGCCAGCAGCTTGACCAGCGGAAATGAGCAGTTCTTC.

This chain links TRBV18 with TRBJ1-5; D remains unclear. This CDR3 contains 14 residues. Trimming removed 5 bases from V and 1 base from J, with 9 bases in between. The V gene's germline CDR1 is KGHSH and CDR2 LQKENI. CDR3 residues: CASSGDGSNQPQHF. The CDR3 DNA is TGTGCCAGCTCAGGCGACGGCAGCAATCAGCCCCAGCATTTT.

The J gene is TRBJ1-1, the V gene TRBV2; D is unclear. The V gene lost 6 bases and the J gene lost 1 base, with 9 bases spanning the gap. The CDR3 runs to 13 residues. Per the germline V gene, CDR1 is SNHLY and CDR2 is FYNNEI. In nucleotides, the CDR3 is TGTGCCAGCAGCCTTAGTTGGAACACTGAAGCTTTCTTT. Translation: CASSLSWNTEAFF.

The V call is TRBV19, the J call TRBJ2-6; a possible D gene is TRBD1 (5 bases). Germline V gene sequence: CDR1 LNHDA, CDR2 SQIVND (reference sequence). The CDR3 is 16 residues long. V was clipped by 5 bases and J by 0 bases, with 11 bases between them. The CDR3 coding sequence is TGTGCCAGTAGTTTCGACAGAAACTCTGGGGCCAACGTCCTGACTTTC. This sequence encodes CASSFDRNSGANVLTF.

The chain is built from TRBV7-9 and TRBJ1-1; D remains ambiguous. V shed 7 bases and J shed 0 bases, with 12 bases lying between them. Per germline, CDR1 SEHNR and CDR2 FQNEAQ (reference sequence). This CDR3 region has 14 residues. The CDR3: CASTFVELNTEAFF. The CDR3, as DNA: TGTGCCAGCACCTTCGTAGAATTGAACACTGAAGCTTTCTTT. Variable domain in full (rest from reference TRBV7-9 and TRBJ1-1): DTGVSQNPRHKITKRGQNVTFRCDPISEHNRLYWYRQTLGQGPEFLTYFQNEAQLEKSRLLSDRFSAERPKGSFSTLEIQRTEQGDSAMYLCASTFVELNTEAFFGQGTRLTVV.

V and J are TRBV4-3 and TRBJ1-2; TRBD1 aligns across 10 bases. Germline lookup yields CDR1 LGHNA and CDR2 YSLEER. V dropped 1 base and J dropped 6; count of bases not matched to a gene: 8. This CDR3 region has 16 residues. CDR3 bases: TGCGCCAGCAGCCAAGCAGGACAGGGGGGGAGACATGGCTACACCTTC. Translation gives CASSQAGQGGRHGYTF.

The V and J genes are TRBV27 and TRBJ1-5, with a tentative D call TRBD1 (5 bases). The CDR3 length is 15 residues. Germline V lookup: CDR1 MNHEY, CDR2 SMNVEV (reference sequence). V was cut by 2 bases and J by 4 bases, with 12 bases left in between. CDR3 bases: TGTGCCAGCAGTTTACTTGGGGGTAGGAATCAGCCCCAGCATTTT. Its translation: CASSLLGGRNQPQHF.

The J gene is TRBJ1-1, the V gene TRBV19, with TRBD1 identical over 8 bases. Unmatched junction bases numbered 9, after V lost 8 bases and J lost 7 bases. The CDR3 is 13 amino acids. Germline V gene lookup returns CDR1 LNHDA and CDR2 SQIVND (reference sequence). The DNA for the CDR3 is TGTGCCAGTTCAATTGCAGGGGGCGATGAAGCTTTCTTT. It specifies CASSIAGGDEAFF.

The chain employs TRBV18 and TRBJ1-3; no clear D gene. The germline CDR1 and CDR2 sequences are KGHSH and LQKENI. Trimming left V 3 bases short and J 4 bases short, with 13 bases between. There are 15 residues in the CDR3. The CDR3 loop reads CASSPYGRGGNTIYF. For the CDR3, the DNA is TGTGCCAGCTCACCTTACGGGCGGGGAGGAAACACCATATATTTT.

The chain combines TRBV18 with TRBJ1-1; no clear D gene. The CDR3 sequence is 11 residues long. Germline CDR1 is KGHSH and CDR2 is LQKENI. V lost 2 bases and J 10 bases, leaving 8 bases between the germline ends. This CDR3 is CASSPGEVAFF. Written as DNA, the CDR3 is TGTGCCAGCTCACCAGGGGAGGTAGCTTTCTTT.

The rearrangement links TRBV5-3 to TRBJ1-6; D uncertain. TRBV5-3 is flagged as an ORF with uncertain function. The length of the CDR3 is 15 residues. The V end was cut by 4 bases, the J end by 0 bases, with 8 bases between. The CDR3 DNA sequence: TGTGCCAGAAGCCCTTGTAGCTCCTATAATTCACCCCTCCACTTT. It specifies CARSPCSSYNSPLHF.

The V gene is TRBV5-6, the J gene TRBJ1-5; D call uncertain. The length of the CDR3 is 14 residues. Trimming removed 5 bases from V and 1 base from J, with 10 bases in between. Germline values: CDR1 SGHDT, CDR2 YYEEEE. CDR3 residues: CASSIGVSNQPQHF. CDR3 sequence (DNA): TGTGCCAGCAGTATCGGGGTCAGCAATCAGCCCCAGCATTTT.